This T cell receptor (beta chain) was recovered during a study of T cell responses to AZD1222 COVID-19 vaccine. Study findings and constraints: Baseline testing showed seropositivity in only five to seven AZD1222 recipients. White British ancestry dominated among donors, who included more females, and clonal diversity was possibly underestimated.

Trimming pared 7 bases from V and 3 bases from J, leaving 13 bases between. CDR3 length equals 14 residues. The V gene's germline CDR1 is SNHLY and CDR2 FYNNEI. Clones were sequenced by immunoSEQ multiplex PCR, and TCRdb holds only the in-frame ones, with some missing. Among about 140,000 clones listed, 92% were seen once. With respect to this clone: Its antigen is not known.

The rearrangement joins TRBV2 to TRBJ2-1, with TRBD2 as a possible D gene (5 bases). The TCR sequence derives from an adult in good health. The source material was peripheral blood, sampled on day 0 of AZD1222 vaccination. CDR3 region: CASISRDYYNEQFF. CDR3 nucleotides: TGTGCCAGCATCTCCCGCGACTACTACAATGAGCAGTTCTTC. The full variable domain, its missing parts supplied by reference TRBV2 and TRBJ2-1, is EPEVTQTPSHQVTQMGQEVILRCVPISNHLYFYWYRQILGQKVEFLVSFYNNEISEKSEIFDDQFSVERPDGSNFTLKIRSTKLEDSAMYFCASISRDYYNEQFFGPGTRLTVL.